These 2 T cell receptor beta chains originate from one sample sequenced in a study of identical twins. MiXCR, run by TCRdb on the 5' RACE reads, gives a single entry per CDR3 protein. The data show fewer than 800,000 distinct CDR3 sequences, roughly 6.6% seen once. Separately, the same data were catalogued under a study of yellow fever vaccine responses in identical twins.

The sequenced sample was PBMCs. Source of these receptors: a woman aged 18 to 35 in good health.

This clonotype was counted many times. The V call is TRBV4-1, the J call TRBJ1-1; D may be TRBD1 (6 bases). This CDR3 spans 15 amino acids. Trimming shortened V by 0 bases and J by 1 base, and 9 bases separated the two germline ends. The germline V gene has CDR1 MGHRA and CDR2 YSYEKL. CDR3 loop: CASSQDLTGNTEAFF. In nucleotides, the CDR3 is TGCGCCAGCAGCCAAGATCTGACAGGGAACACTGAAGCTTTCTTT.

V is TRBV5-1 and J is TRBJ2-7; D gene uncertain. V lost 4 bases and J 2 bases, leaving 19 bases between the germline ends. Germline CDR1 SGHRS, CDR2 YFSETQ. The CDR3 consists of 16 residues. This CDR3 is CASSGPQRNHTYEQYF. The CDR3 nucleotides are TGCGCCAGCAGCGGTCCGCAAAGAAACCACACCTACGAGCAGTACTTC. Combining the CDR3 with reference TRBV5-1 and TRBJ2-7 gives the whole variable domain KAGVTQTPRYLIKTRGQQVTLSCSPISGHRSVSWYQQTPGQGLQFLFEYFSETQRNKGNFPGRFSGRQFSNSRSEMNVSTLELGDSALYLCASSGPQRNHTYEQYFGPGTRLTVT.